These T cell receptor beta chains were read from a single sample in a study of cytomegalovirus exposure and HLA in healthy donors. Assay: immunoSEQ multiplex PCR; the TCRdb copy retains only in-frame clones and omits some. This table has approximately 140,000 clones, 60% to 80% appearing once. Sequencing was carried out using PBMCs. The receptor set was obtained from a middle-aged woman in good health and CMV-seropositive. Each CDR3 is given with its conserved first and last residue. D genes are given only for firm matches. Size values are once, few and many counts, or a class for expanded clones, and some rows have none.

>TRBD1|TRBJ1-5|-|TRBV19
TGTGCCAGTAGTATAGGGGACAGGGAGTCACAGCCCCAGCATTTT
CASSIGDRESQPQHF
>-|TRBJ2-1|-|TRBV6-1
TGTGCCAGCAGTGAACTACACGGGAGCTCCTACAATGAGCAGTTCTTC
CASSELHGSSYNEQFF
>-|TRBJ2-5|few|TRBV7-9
TGTGCCAGCAGCTCACAGGGAGTGGAAGAGACCCAGTACTTC
CASSSQGVEETQYF
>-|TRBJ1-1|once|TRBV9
TGTGCCAGCAGCGTAGTTCGGACCACAGGAGAAAGTGAAGCTTTCTTT
CASSVVRTTGESEAFF
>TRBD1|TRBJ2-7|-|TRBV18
TGTGCCAGCTCACCACCTGGAGGACAGGGGAATTCTTTTCCCTACGAGCAGTACTTC
CASSPPGGQGNSFPYEQYF
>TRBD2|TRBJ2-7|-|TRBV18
TGTGCCAGCTCACCTCCCCTTGCGGGGGGCCTCTACGAGCAGTACTTC
CASSPPLAGGLYEQYF
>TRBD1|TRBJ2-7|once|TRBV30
TGTGCCTGGAGTCCCACGCCGTTCTTGACAGGGCAGTACGAGCAGTACTTC
CAWSPTPFLTGQYEQYF
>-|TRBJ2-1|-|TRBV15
TGTGCCACCAGCAGATCCCTCCTGTTGGGGGGCTCCTACAATGAGCAGTTCTTC
CATSRSLLLGGSYNEQFF
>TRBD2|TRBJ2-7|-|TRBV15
TGTGCCACCGGGACTAGCGGGGGCCTAAGCTCCTACGAGCAGTACTTC
CATGTSGGLSSYEQYF
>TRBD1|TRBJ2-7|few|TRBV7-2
TGTGCCAGCAGCATCTGGGCCGGGACAGGGTGGGAGCAGTACTTC
CASSIWAGTGWEQYF
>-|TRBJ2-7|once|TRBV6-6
TGTGCCAGCCGTAGTGCGGGCATCTCCAGATACGAGCAGTACTTC
CASRSAGISRYEQYF
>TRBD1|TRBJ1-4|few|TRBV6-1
TGTGCCAGCAGTGGTGGACAGGCATATAATGAAAAACTGTTTTTT
CASSGGQAYNEKLFF
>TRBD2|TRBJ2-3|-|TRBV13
TGTGCCAGCAGTTCCCGCCCAGGGACTAATCGGGCAGATACGCAGTATTTT
CASSSRPGTNRADTQYF
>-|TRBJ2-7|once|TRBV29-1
TGCAGCCAAATGCGGGGAGCTGGGGAGCAGTACTTC
CSQMRGAGEQYF
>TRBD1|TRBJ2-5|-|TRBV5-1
TGCGCCAGCAGCATGGGGACAGGGGGAGAGGAGACCCAGTACTTC
CASSMGTGGEETQYF
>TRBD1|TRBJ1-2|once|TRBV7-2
TGTGCCAGCAGCTTAGGAGCGTCGACAGGGGGTAACTATGGCTACACCTTC
CASSLGASTGGNYGYTF
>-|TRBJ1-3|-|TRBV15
TGTGCCACCAGCAGCCCAGCGGGGAGCTCTGGAAACACCATATATTTT
CATSSPAGSSGNTIYF
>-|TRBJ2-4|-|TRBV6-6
TGTGCCAGCAGTTACGAGGGTACCAAAAACATTCAGTACTTC
CASSYEGTKNIQYF
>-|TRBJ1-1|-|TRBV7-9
TGTGCCAGCAGCCGGAGAAACACTGAAGCTTTCTTT
CASSRRNTEAFF
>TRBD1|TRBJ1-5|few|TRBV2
TGTGCCAGCAGGGACAGGGTGGGAAGCAATCAGCCCCAGCATTTT
CASRDRVGSNQPQHF
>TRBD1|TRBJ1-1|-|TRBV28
TGTGCCAGCAAGCCGGGACAGGGTAGAAATGAAGCTTTCTTT
CASKPGQGRNEAFF
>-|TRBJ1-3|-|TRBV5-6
TGTGCCAGCAGCCACATGGCGGGTAACTCTGGAAACACCATATATTTT
CASSHMAGNSGNTIYF
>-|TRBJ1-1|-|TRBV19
TGTGCCAGTCGCAGGGACTTTTACACTGAAGCTTTCTTT
CASRRDFYTEAFF
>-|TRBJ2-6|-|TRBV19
TGTGCCAGTAGTCAGGGTCTGGTTCTCTCTGGGGCCAACGTCCTGACTTTC
CASSQGLVLSGANVLTF
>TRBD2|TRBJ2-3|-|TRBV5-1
TGCGCCAGCAGTAGTAGCGGGGCCAGCACAGATACGCAGTATTTT
CASSSSGASTDTQYF
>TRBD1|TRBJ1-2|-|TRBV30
TGTGCCTGGGGGACAGCCAACATCTATGGCTACACCTTC
CAWGTANIYGYTF
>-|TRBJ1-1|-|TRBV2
TGTGCCAGCAGAGTTGATGGGGGCGATGTAACTGAAGCTTTCTTT
CASRVDGGDVTEAFF
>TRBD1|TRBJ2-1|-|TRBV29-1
TGCAGCGTTGAAGATCAAGGGGGCGGAGGCAATGAGCAGTTCTTC
CSVEDQGGGGNEQFF
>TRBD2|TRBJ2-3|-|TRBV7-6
TGTGCCAGCAGTTTTGTTAGCGGGGGGACTAGCACAGATACGCAGTATTTT
CASSFVSGGTSTDTQYF
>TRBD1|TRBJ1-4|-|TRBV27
TGTGCCAGCAGTTCGTACCGGGACAGGGGTGAAAAACTGTTTTTT
CASSSYRDRGEKLFF
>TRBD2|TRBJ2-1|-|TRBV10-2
TGCGCCAGCAGCCCGACTAGCGGGGGAGAGCAGTTCTTC
CASSPTSGGEQFF
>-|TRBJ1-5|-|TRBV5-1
TGCGCCAGCAGCTTGGGCGGGTACAATCAGCCCCAGCATTTT
CASSLGGYNQPQHF
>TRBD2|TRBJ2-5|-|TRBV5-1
TGCGCCAGCAGCTGGGGGGGACGACCTCAAGAGACCCAGTACTTC
CASSWGGRPQETQYF
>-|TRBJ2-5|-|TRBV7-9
TGTGCCAGCAGCTCGCCAGGGGACCAAGAGACCCAGTACTTC
CASSSPGDQETQYF
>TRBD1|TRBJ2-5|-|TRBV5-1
TGCGCCAGCAGCAGGACAGGGGGGCAAGAGACCCAGTACTTC
CASSRTGGQETQYF
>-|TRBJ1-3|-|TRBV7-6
TGTGCCAGCAGCCTATACTCATTATCTGGAAACACCATATATTTT
CASSLYSLSGNTIYF
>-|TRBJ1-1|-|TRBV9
TGTGCCAGCTCCCGAACGGGGGGCACTGAAGCTTTCTTT
CASSRTGGTEAFF
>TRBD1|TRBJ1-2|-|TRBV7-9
TGTGCCAGCAGCGAGGGACAGGGGGCATTCAACTATGGCTACACCTTC
CASSEGQGAFNYGYTF
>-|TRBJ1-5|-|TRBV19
TGTGCCAGTAGTGGCGGCAGGGACAATCAGCCCCAGCATTTT
CASSGGRDNQPQHF
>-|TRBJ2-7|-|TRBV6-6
TGTGCCAGCAGTTACTCGAGGGAGCAGTACTTC
CASSYSREQYF
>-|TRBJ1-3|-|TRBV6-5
TGTGCCAGCAGTTCAGGGCTCACCATATATTTT
CASSSGLTIYF
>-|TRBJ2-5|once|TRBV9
TGTGCCAGCAGCGTGACTAGTGAAGAGACCCAGTACTTC
CASSVTSEETQYF
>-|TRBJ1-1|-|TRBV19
TGTGCCAGTAGGCGGGGATGGGACACTGAAGCTTTCTTT
CASRRGWDTEAFF
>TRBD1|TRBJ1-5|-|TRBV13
TGTGCCAGCAGCAATCGGACAGGGCAATATCAGCCCCAGCATTTT
CASSNRTGQYQPQHF
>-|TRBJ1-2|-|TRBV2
TGTGCCAGCAGGGAGGCGCCGGGAAGTGGCTACACCTTC
CASREAPGSGYTF
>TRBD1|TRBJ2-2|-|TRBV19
TGTGCCAGTAGTATATCGGGGACAGGGGGCTTCGGGGAGCTGTTTTTT
CASSISGTGGFGELFF
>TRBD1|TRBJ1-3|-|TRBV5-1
TGCGCCAGCAGCTTGTCTGGGACAGGGGCCCAAGGAAACACCATATATTTT
CASSLSGTGAQGNTIYF
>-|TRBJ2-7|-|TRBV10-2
TGCGCCAGCAGTGAGTCGCCTATTCCCTACGAGCAGTACTTC
CASSESPIPYEQYF
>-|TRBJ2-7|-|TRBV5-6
TGTGCCAGCAGCTTAGCACAGGCCTACGAGCAGTACTTC
CASSLAQAYEQYF